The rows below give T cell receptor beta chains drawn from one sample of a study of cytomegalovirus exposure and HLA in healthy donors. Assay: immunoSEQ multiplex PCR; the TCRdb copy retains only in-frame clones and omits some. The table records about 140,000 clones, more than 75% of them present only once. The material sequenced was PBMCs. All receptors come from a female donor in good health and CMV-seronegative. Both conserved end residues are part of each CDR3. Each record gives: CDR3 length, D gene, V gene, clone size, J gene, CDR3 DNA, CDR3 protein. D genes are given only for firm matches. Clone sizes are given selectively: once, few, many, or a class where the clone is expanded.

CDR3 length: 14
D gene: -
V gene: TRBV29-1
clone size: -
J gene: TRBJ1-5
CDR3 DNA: TGCAGCGTCGGTACAGGGCCCTCCAATCAGCCCCAGCATTTT
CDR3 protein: CSVGTGPSNQPQHF

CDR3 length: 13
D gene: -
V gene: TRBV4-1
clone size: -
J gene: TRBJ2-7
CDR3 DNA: TGCGCCAGCAGCCAGGAGCAGGGAGGCGAGCAGTACTTC
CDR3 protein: CASSQEQGGEQYF

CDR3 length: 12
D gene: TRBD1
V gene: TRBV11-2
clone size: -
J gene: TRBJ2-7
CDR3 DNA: TGTGCCAACTTCGAGCCAGGGGGCGTTCAGTACTTC
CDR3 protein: CANFEPGGVQYF

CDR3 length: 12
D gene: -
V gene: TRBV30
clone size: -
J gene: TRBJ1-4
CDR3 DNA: TGTGCCAGACTGTCCGACTCCGAAAAACTGTTTTTT
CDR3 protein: CARLSDSEKLFF

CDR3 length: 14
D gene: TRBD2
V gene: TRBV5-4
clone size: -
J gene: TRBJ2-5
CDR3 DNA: TGTGCCAGCAAATATAGCGGGGGACAAGAGACCCAGTACTTC
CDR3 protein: CASKYSGGQETQYF

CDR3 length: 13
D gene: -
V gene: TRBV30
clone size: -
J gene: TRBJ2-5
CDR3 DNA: TGTGCCTGGAGTGTACAGGGCTTAGAGACCCAGTACTTC
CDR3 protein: CAWSVQGLETQYF

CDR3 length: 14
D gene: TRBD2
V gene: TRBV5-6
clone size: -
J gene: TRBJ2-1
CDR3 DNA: TGTGCCAGCAGTCAAGGACTAGCTTACAATGAGCAGTTCTTC
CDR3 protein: CASSQGLAYNEQFF

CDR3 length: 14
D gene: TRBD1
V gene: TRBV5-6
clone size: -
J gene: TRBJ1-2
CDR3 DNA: TGTGCCAGCAGCTTGAAACAGGGGGCTCGTGGCTACACCTTC
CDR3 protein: CASSLKQGARGYTF

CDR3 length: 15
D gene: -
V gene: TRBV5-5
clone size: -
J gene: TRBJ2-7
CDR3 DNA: TGTGCCAGCAGCTTTATTTTACGCGTCTCCTACGAGCAGTACTTC
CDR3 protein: CASSFILRVSYEQYF

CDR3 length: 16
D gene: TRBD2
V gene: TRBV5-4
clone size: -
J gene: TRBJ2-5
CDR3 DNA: TGTGCCAGCAGCTTAGTGGTCGGGGGGGTAGGGGAGACCCAGTACTTC
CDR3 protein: CASSLVVGGVGETQYF

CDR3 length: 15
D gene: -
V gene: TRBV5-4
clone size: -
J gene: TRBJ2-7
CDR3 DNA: TGTGCCAGCAGAGAAGGGGGGGGCCCCTCCTACGAGCAGTACTTC
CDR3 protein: CASREGGGPSYEQYF

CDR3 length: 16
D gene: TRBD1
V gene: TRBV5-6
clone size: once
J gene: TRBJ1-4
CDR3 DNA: TGTGCCAGCAGCTCCGTAATGATCAGGGGGGATGAAAAACTGTTTTTT
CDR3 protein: CASSSVMIRGDEKLFF

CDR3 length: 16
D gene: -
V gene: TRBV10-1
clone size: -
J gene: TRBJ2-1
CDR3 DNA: TGCGCCAGCAGTGAGTCGGCAGGGTATAACCGGAATGAGCAGTTCTTC
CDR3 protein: CASSESAGYNRNEQFF

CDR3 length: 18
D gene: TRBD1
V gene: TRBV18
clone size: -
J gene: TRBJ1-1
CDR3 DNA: TGTGCCAGCTCACCCACCGAGGGGACAGGGGGCGCTGGGACTGAAGCTTTCTTT
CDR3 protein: CASSPTEGTGGAGTEAFF

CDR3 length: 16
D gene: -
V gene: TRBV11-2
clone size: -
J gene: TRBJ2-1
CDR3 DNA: TGTGCCAGCAGCCTGAGAGGGGTCCGTAGCGGAAGTGAGCAGTTCTTC
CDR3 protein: CASSLRGVRSGSEQFF

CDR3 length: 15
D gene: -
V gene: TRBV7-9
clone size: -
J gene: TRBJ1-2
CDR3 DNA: TGTGCCAGCAGCTTAGTATCGGAGGGGCGGGGTGGCTACACCTTC
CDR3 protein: CASSLVSEGRGGYTF

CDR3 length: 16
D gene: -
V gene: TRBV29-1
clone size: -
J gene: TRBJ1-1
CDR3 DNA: TGCAGCGTTGAGTCTGTGCAGGGAGGGATTCCCACTGAAGCTTTCTTT
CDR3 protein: CSVESVQGGIPTEAFF

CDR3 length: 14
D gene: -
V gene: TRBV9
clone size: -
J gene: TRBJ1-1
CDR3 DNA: TGTGCCAGCAGCCCACCGGGTAGAGACACTGAAGCTTTCTTT
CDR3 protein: CASSPPGRDTEAFF

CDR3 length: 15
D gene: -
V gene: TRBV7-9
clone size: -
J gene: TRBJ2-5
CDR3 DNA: TGTGCCAGCAGCTTAGGAACAGGTCTGGGGGAGACCCAGTACTTC
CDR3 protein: CASSLGTGLGETQYF

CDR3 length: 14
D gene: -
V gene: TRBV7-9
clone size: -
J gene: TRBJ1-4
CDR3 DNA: TGTGCCAGCAGCTTGGGGGCGATTAATGAAAAACTGTTTTTT
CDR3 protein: CASSLGAINEKLFF

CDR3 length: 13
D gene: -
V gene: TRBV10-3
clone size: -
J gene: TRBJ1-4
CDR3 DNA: TGTGCCATCAGTGATAGTAGGGGTGGAAAACTGTTTTTT
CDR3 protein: CAISDSRGGKLFF

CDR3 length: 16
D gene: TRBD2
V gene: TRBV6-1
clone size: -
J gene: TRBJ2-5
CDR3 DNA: TGTGCCAGCAGTGAAAAGGGACTAGCGGAGCGAGGTACCCAGTACTTC
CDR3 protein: CASSEKGLAERGTQYF